Below, 15 T cell receptor beta chains from the same sample are listed, as sequenced in a study of T cell responses to AZD1222 COVID-19 vaccine. Some clones are missing from TCRdb's copy, which holds only in-frame ones; the method was immunoSEQ multiplex PCR. The sample includes approximately 120,000 clones, roughly nine tenths of them seen just once. The input for sequencing was peripheral blood, taken on day 0 of AZD1222 vaccination. These receptors were taken from an adult in good health.

This sequence joins TRBV4-1 and TRBJ1-5, with a weak D call TRBD1 (5 bases). Germline V gene sequence: CDR1 MGHRA, CDR2 YSYEKL. Trimming took 1 base from V and 3 from J, leaving 13 bases between them. The CDR3 is 16 amino acids. The CDR3 sequence: CASSQVLGAYNQPQHF. DNA of the CDR3: TGCGCCAGCAGCCAAGTACTAGGGGCTTACAATCAGCCCCAGCATTTT.

The chain uses TRBV30 and TRBJ1-5, with 7 bases aligning to TRBD1. The CDR3 covers 12 residues. In germline, CDR1 is GTSNPN, CDR2 SVGIG (reference sequence). V dropped 5 bases and J dropped 11; count of bases not matched to a gene: 9. The CDR3 sequence is CAWGTDLSAQHF. CDR3 DNA sequence: TGTGCCTGGGGGACAGATTTATCGGCCCAGCATTTT.

The rearrangement links TRBV6-9 to TRBJ2-2, with unresolved D. V lost 10 bases and J 0 bases, leaving 33 bases between the germline ends. Germline lookup yields CDR1 MNHGY and CDR2 SVAAGI. The CDR3 has 21 amino acids. The CDR3 DNA reads TGTGCCACCCTACTATTTTGTCTGGGCTTAGAGGCCGGTACGAACACCGGGGAGCTGTTTTTT. It translates to CATLLFCLGLEAGTNTGELFF.

The chain couples TRBV10-3 to TRBJ1-5, with unresolved D. The CDR3 extends over 12 amino acids. V lost 10 bases and J 4 bases, leaving 11 bases between the germline ends. CDR1 ENHRY and CDR2 SYGVKD come from the germline V gene. CDR3 DNA: TGTGCCACTAACGCCTTGAATCAGCCCCAGCATTTT. This sequence encodes CATNALNQPQHF.

The chain combines TRBV6-2 or TRBV6-3 with TRBJ2-7; D uncertain. The CDR3 contains 19 residues. V was cut by 2 bases and J by 3 bases, with 26 bases left in between. CDR1 is MNHEY, CDR2 SVGEGT, per germline. The CDR3 DNA reads as TGTGCCAGCAGTTACCCCGGTAGGACCTCTGCAAGTTCCTACTACGAGCAGTACTTC. Residues: CASSYPGRTSASSYYEQYF.

This clone was seen a handful of times. V is TRBV18 and J is TRBJ1-1; weak D call: TRBD1 (5 bases). Germline CDR1 reads KGHSH; CDR2 reads LQKENI. Trimming pared 7 bases from V and 2 bases from J, leaving 11 bases between. The CDR3 consists of 13 residues. The CDR3 region is CASFGTGNTEAFF. The DNA of the CDR3 is TGTGCCAGCTTCGGCACAGGTAACACTGAAGCTTTCTTT.

This clone was seen a few times. The chain employs TRBV7-9 and TRBJ2-7, with 10 positions matching TRBD1. This CDR3 has 15 residues. Germline CDR1 is SEHNR and CDR2 is FQNEAQ (reference sequence). Unmatched junction bases numbered 3, after V lost 0 bases and J lost 4 bases. CDR3 protein: CASSLAGTGAYEQYF. The DNA of the CDR3 is TGTGCCAGCAGCTTAGCCGGGACAGGGGCGTACGAGCAGTACTTC.

This clone was detected a few times. One end of the junction is discordant with germline, which a read error may explain. The chain employs TRBV27 and TRBJ1-3, with TRBD1 identical over 8 bases. CDR1 and CDR2 from the germline V gene are MNHEY and SMNVEV (reference sequence). The CDR3 covers 11 residues. The DNA of the CDR3 is TGTGCCAGCAGGTCTCGGGACAGGAAACATTTT. It translates to CASRSRDRKHF.

The chain combines TRBV21-1 with TRBJ1-5; no check of the table's D call, TRBD1, against the DNA was made. TRBV21-1 has pseudogene status. The CDR3 spans 17 residues. CDR3 nucleotide sequence: TGTGCCAGCAGCAAACAGGGTTGGGGCGGAACGGGTCAGCCCCAGCATTTT. Protein product: CASSKQGWGGTGQPQHF.

In regard to this clone: Since the CDR3 does not end with the conserved phenylalanine or tryptophan, this likely comes from a read error. The DNA is left out, because the CDR3 cannot be placed on it with certainty; the CDR3 is given as TCRdb lists it. This rearrangement joins TRBV30 to TRBJ2-7; the D call TRBD1 from the table was never checked on the DNA. Ends included, the CDR3 has 11 residues. Germline assignment: CDR1 GTSNPN and CDR2 SVGIG (reference sequence). CDR3 protein: CAWSASGTWYL.

This chain uses TRBV6-6 with TRBJ2-7; TRBD1 is a possible D gene (5 bases). CDR1 and CDR2 from the germline V gene are MNHNY and SVGAGI (reference sequence). The CDR3 consists of 16 residues. V was shortened by 0 bases and J by 2 bases, with 14 bases between the two germline ends. The CDR3: CASSYSLQGRAYEQYF. Here the CDR3 DNA reads TGTGCCAGCAGTTACTCGCTTCAGGGTCGCGCCTACGAGCAGTACTTC.

This clone came up once. The CDR3, as DNA: TGTGCCAGCAGCGGCAGGGGGCCGGGTAATAATTCACCCCTCCACTTT. Its protein is CASSGRGPGNNSPLHF. The rearrangement joins TRBV9 to TRBJ1-6; TRBD1 agrees at 8 bases. In germline, CDR1 is SGDLS, CDR2 YYNGEE. The ends lost 3 bases at V and 5 bases at J; junction bases unmatched: 7. CDR3 length equals 16 residues.

As for this clone: The junction departs from germline at one end; a sequencing error may be responsible. V is TRBV5-6 and J is TRBJ1-5, with TRBD1 as a possible D gene (6 bases). Germline CDR1 is SGHDT and CDR2 is YYEEEE. CDR3 size: 16 residues. The CDR3 bases are TGTGCCCGCAGCTTGGGGGGGGGCGATAGCAATCAGCCCCAGCATTTT. Translation: CARSLGGGDSNQPQHF.

The chain has TRBV7-2 and TRBJ2-7, with 7 nucleotides matching TRBD1. This CDR3 has 14 amino acids. Looked up from germline, CDR1 is SGHTA and CDR2 is FQGNSA. The ends lost 5 bases at V and 5 bases at J; junction bases unmatched: 9. CDR3 amino acids: CASSASRGSDEQYF. In nucleotides, the CDR3 is TGTGCCAGCAGCGCCTCCAGGGGGTCTGACGAGCAGTACTTC.

The V call is TRBV25-1, the J call TRBJ2-7; D gene uncertain. CDR3 size: 15 residues. With 3 bases removed from V and 0 bases from J, the gap between germline ends came to 12 bases. Germline CDR1 reads MGHDK; CDR2 reads SYGVNS. CDR3 sequence: CASSDPGKGSYEQYF. The CDR3 DNA reads TGTGCCAGCAGTGACCCAGGAAAAGGCTCCTACGAGCAGTACTTC.